This TCR beta chain was observed in a study of Graves' ophthalmopathy and Graves' hyperthyroidism. Amplified TCR beta CDR3 regions were obtained using RNA transcripts as template. First-round RT-PCR relied on HTBI primers, and a second-round multiplex PCR came next. TCRdb reprocessed the multiplex PCR reads with MiXCR, giving one entry per CDR3 protein. The sample has about 340,000 distinct CDR3 sequences, 17% seen once. Germline V gives CDR1 MNHNS, CDR2 SASEGT. The ends lost 6 bases at V and 0 bases at J; junction bases unmatched: 4. The CDR3 covers 14 residues. This clonotype appeared many times. This TCR derives from an adult man with Graves' ophthalmopathy. The chain links TRBV6-1 to TRBJ2-7, with 8 nucleotides matching TRBD1. The sequencing sample was made of peripheral blood. CDR3 protein: CASSLRGLSYEQYF. The CDR3 region has the DNA TGTGCCAGCAGCCTCAGGGGGCTCTCCTACGAGCAGTACTTC.